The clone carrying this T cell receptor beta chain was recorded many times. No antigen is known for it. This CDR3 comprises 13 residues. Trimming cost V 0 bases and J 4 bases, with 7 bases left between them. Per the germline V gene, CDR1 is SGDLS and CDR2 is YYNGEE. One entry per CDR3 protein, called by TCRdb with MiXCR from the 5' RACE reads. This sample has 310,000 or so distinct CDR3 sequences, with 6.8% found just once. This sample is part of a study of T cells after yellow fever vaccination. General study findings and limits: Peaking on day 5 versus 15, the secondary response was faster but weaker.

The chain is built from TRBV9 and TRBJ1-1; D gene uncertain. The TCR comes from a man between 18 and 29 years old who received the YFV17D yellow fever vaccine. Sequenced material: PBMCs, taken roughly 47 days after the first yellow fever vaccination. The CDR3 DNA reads TGTGCCAGCAGCGTAGGGGGATCCACTGAAGCTTTCTTT. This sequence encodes CASSVGGSTEAFF.